Following are 24 T cell receptor beta chains from one sample sequenced in a study of OX40 agonist ivuxolimab in advanced cancers. Receptor amplification or capture employed the immunoSEQ multiplex PCR assay. Entries here come from immuneACCESS through TCRdb and include only in-frame sequences with V and J called. Some clones fail to appear in such tables; in the studies checked, an unresolved V gene covers under half of the shortfall, and the cause of the remainder is unknown. The sample table contains approximately 60,000 clones; only one count was recorded for roughly 84% of them. Of the sample, 27% is held by the ten largest clones. This specimen consisted of CD4+ or CD8+ T cells sorted from blood, obtained in a trial of the OX40 agonist ivuxolimab. These receptors were collected from an adult with an advanced solid tumor such as melanoma, head and neck, liver or kidney cancer.

The chain links TRBV5-4 to TRBJ1-2; no firm D call. Germline V gives CDR1 SGHNT, CDR2 YYREEE (reference sequence). The CDR3 runs 14 residues. Deletions cut 2 bases from V and 2 bases from J, with 10 bases between. The CDR3 protein is CASSLGTPNYGYTF. CDR3 coding DNA: TGTGCCAGCAGCTTAGGCACACCAAACTATGGCTACACCTTC.

This clone appeared a few times. The chain recombines TRBV30 with TRBJ1-6; 7 nucleotides align to TRBD1. There are 15 residues in the CDR3. CDR1 and CDR2 (germline): GTSNPN, SVGIG (reference sequence). V trimming: 0 bases; J trimming: 5 bases; junction bases outside the gene matches: 4. The CDR3 region is CAWSVRDRNNSPLHF. As DNA, the CDR3 is TGTGCCTGGAGTGTACGGGACAGAAATAATTCACCCCTCCACTTT.

The chain joins TRBV19 to TRBJ1-3; D may be TRBD1 (5 bases). CDR1 is LNHDA, CDR2 SQIVND, per germline (reference sequence). Trimming took off 2 bases at V and 0 bases at J, with 17 bases between the two ends. This CDR3 is built from 18 residues. The CDR3 region is CASSIRFGGQSSGNTIYF. For the CDR3, the DNA is TGTGCCAGTAGTATACGGTTCGGGGGTCAATCCTCTGGAAACACCATATATTTT.

The chain couples TRBV18 to TRBJ2-1; TRBD1 agrees at 8 bases. The germline V gene has CDR1 KGHSH and CDR2 LQKENI. The CDR3 loop spans 14 amino acids. V lost 4 bases to trimming and J lost 9 bases; unmatched junction nucleotides: 8. The CDR3 loop is CASSLQGERSEQFF. The CDR3 bases are TGTGCCAGCTCACTACAGGGGGAAAGGAGTGAGCAGTTCTTC.

The chain carries TRBV21-1 and TRBJ2-1; TRBD2 was called by the table and not checked on the DNA. TRBV21-1 is an annotated pseudogene. The CDR3 is 19 residues long. DNA of the CDR3: TGTGCCAGCAGCCCTGGGGCACTAGCGGGAGGGTGTTCCTACAATGAGCAGTTCTTC. Its protein product is CASSPGALAGGCSYNEQFF.

This chain joins TRBV18 and TRBJ2-2; no firm D call. Germline loops: CDR1 KGHSH, CDR2 LQKENI. Trimming pared 6 bases from V and 2 bases from J, leaving 10 bases between. This CDR3 region has 14 residues. CDR3: CASSQASNTGELFF. The DNA of the CDR3 is TGTGCCAGCTCGCAAGCATCAAACACCGGGGAGCTGTTTTTT.

This clone has only one observation. DNA of the CDR3: TGTGCCAGCAGCCCCCGACAGGGTGGGTCCACCGGGGAGCTGTTTTTT. Translated: CASSPRQGGSTGELFF. The rearrangement uses TRBV7-9 and TRBJ2-2; TRBD1 aligns across 7 bases. The CDR3 consists of 16 residues. CDR1 SEHNR and CDR2 FQNEAQ come from the germline V gene (reference sequence). The junction had 10 bases not matched to a gene; V was cut back by 5 bases and J by 4 bases.

The chain carries TRBV7-2 and TRBJ1-4; the D is unclear. V dropped 4 bases and J dropped 7 bases, with 10 bases sitting between them. The CDR3 totals 13 residues. The germline CDR1 and CDR2 sequences are SGHTA and FQGNSA. CDR3 region: CASSWNGIEKLFF. The DNA for the CDR3 is TGTGCCAGCAGCTGGAACGGGATTGAAAAACTGTTTTTT.

A few counts support this clone. J is TRBJ1-5 and V is TRBV30; D is unclear. Trimming took off 3 bases at V and 4 bases at J, with 7 bases between the two ends. Germline CDR1 and CDR2: GTSNPN and SVGIG (reference sequence). This CDR3 is built from 12 residues. As DNA, the CDR3 is TGTGCCTGGAGAACGGGAAATCAGCCCCAGCATTTT. Its translation: CAWRTGNQPQHF.

V usage is TRBV27 and J usage is TRBJ1-2; a weak D match, TRBD1 (5 bases). V lost 0 bases and J lost 2, with 10 bases in between. Germline CDR1 and CDR2: MNHEY and SMNVEV (reference sequence). CDR3 length equals 15 residues. The CDR3 loop is CASSLSGRANYGYTF. The CDR3 DNA follows: TGTGCCAGCAGTTTATCTGGCAGGGCGAACTATGGCTACACCTTC.

This chain links TRBV18 with TRBJ1-1, with D perhaps TRBD1 (5 bases). The germline gives CDR1 KGHSH, CDR2 LQKENI. The V end was cut by 0 bases, the J end by 8 bases, with 16 bases between. The CDR3 consists of 15 residues. CDR3 amino acids: CASSPPWGRTIEAFF. CDR3 coding DNA: TGTGCCAGCTCACCACCCTGGGGCAGGACCATCGAAGCTTTCTTT.

The chain links TRBV7-2 to TRBJ2-7; tentatively, D is TRBD2 (6 bases). From germline, CDR1 is SGHTA and CDR2 FQGNSA. This CDR3 is 16 amino acids long. V shed 4 bases and J shed 0 bases, with 16 bases lying between them. The CDR3 here is CASSSQAGWSSYEQYF. CDR3 in DNA: TGTGCCAGCAGCTCCCAAGCGGGCTGGAGCTCCTACGAGCAGTACTTC.

The chain recombines TRBV7-7 with TRBJ2-3, with TRBD2 matching 12 bases. The V gene's germline CDR1 is SSHAT and CDR2 FNYEAQ (reference sequence). The ends lost 5 bases at V and 6 bases at J; junction bases unmatched: 6. The CDR3 loop spans 15 amino acids. CDR3 sequence: CASSPGLAGRDTQYF. For the CDR3, the DNA is TGTGCCAGCAGCCCCGGACTAGCGGGAAGGGATACGCAGTATTTT.

In nucleotides, the CDR3 is TGTGCCAGCAGCCCCCCCCAGGGGAGCACAGATACGCAGTATTTT. Its translation: CASSPPQGSTDTQYF. This sequence joins TRBV7-9 and TRBJ2-3, with a possible D match to TRBD1 (6 bases). With 5 bases removed from V and 0 bases from J, the gap between germline ends came to 12 bases. This CDR3 contains 15 residues. The germline V gene has CDR1 SEHNR and CDR2 FQNEAQ (reference sequence). Using reference TRBV7-9 and TRBJ2-3 for the parts outside the CDR3, the full variable domain is DTGVSQNPRHKITKRGQNVTFRCDPISEHNRLYWYRQTLGQGPEFLTYFQNEAQLEKSRLLSDRFSAERPKGSFSTLEIQRTEQGDSAMYLCASSPPQGSTDTQYFGPGTRLTVL.

The chain recombines TRBV19 with TRBJ2-1, with D tentatively TRBD1 or TRBD2 (6 bases each). Germline V CDR1 and CDR2: LNHDA, SQIVND (reference sequence). V dropped 8 bases and J dropped 1 base, with 21 bases sitting between them. This CDR3 is 17 amino acids long. In DNA, the CDR3 is TGTGCCAGTGCCTCTCCGGCAGGGGAGGCATCCTACAATGAGCAGTTCTTC. This encodes CASASPAGEASYNEQFF.

In DNA form, the CDR3 reads TGTGCCAGCAGTGACACAGGGGCCCAAGAGACCCAGTACTTC. Residues: CASSDTGAQETQYF. The J gene is TRBJ2-5, the V gene TRBV28; 7 bases agree with TRBD1. This CDR3 spans 14 amino acids. J was trimmed by 1 base and V by 5 bases; bases with no gene match: 4. Germline lookup yields CDR1 MDHEN and CDR2 SYDVKM.

The CDR3 bases are TGTGCCAGCTCACCACGGGGGGACACTGAAGCTTTCTTT. Translated: CASSPRGDTEAFF. The rearrangement uses TRBV18 and TRBJ1-1; D perhaps matches TRBD1 (5 bases). Trimming took off 1 base at V and 3 bases at J, with 6 bases between the two ends. Germline V gene lookup returns CDR1 KGHSH and CDR2 LQKENI. The CDR3 consists of 13 residues.

This chain links TRBV20-1 with TRBJ1-1; D ambiguous. V was pared by 5 bases and J by 10 bases, with 14 bases between. Germline-derived CDR1 and CDR2 are DFQATT and SNEGSKA (reference sequence). CDR3 size: 11 residues. The CDR3 sequence: CSAGDLVRAFF. Here the CDR3 DNA reads TGCAGTGCTGGGGATTTGGTCCGAGCTTTCTTT.

The chain couples TRBV7-9 to TRBJ2-5; tentatively, D is TRBD1 (5 bases). Germline lookup yields CDR1 SEHNR and CDR2 FQNEAQ (reference sequence). This CDR3 has 14 residues. Trimming pared 5 bases from V and 0 bases from J, leaving 10 bases between. The CDR3 protein is CASSPRQNQETQYF. CDR3 nucleotide sequence: TGTGCCAGCAGCCCGAGACAGAACCAAGAGACCCAGTACTTC.

The chain employs TRBV5-1 and TRBJ1-2, with 7 bases that match TRBD1. This CDR3 has 13 amino acids. The junction had 4 bases not matched to a gene; V was cut back by 2 bases and J by 6 bases. Germline V gene sequence: CDR1 SGHRS, CDR2 YFSETQ. The CDR3: CASSFDREDGYTF. CDR3 sequence (DNA): TGCGCCAGCAGCTTTGACAGGGAGGATGGCTACACCTTC.

V usage is TRBV19 and J usage is TRBJ2-2; maybe TRBD2 (6 bases). Trimming left V 5 bases short and J 3 bases short, with 7 bases between. The CDR3 runs 13 residues. CDR1 and CDR2 from the germline V gene are LNHDA and SQIVND (reference sequence). CDR3 protein: CASSGGDTGELFF. The CDR3 DNA is TGTGCCAGTAGTGGAGGGGACACCGGGGAGCTGTTTTTT.

The rearrangement uses TRBV19 and TRBJ2-5; TRBD2 matches 16 bases. Trimming took 3 bases from V and 4 from J; bases not matched to a gene: 8. This CDR3 region has 18 residues. Germline V gene lookup returns CDR1 LNHDA and CDR2 SQIVND (reference sequence). The CDR3 DNA follows: TGTGCCAGTAGTATTGGGACTAGCGGGAGGGCGTCCACAGAGACCCAGTACTTC. It encodes CASSIGTSGRASTETQYF.

The chain couples TRBV6-5 to TRBJ1-3, with a weak D call TRBD1 (6 bases). V was trimmed by 8 bases and J by 7 bases, leaving 18 bases between them. This CDR3 has 14 residues. Germline V gives CDR1 MNHEY, CDR2 SVGAGI. The CDR3 loop is CASSLSEGVNTIYF. The CDR3, as DNA: TGTGCCAGCTCCTTGTCCGAGGGGGTGAACACCATATATTTT.

The rearrangement uses TRBV5-5 and TRBJ2-3, with 7 bases identical to TRBD2. The CDR3 has 14 residues. The V and J ends lost 5 bases and 0 bases, in that order; junction bases with no gene match: 3. The V gene's germline CDR1 is SGHKS and CDR2 YYEKEE (reference sequence). In DNA form, the CDR3 reads TGTGCCAGCAGAAAACTAGCGAGCACAGATACGCAGTATTTT. As protein: CASRKLASTDTQYF.